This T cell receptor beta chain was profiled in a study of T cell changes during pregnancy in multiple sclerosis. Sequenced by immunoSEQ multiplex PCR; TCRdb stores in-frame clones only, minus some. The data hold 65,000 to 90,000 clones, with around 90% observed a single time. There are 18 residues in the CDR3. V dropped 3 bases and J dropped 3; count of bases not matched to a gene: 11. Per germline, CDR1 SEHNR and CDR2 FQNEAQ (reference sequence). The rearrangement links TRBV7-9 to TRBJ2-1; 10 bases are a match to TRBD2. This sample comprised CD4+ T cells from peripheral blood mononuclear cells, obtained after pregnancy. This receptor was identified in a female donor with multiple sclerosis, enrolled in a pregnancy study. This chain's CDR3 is CASSFSSGGLDSYNEQFF. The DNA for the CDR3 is TGTGCCAGCAGCTTCTCTAGCGGGGGCCTTGACAGCTACAATGAGCAGTTCTTC.